Sequencing of this TCR beta chain was carried out in a study of shared clonotypes between healthy human individuals. V shed 1 base, J shed 2 bases, and the junction held 11 bases outside the gene matches. The CDR3 loop spans 19 amino acids. CDR1 is MNHNS and CDR2 is SASEGT in the germline V gene. Assay: immunoSEQ multiplex PCR; the TCRdb copy retains only in-frame clones and omits some. The table lists about 2.1 million clones, about 93% of them singletons. The naive CD8 subset, CD45RO-negative cells positively selected for CCR7, excluded terminally differentiated effector memory CD45RA+ cells. Sequenced input: naive CD8+ T cells from PBMCs. This receptor was taken from a man between 18 and 35 years old in good health. Some clones in this sample may be carry-over from other donors' samples. The chain has TRBV6-1 and TRBJ1-5, with 10 bases fitting TRBD1. The DNA of the CDR3 is TGTGCCAGCAGTGAAGGGCCAGGAGGACAGGGGGTTGGCAATCAGCCCCAGCATTTT. This sequence encodes CASSEGPGGQGVGNQPQHF.